The following is a T cell receptor beta chain sequence with its context. No antigen is known for it. The V and J ends lost 2 bases and 4 bases respectively, with 11 bases between them. The CDR3 spans 13 residues. Germline V CDR1 and CDR2: DFQATT, SNEGSKA (reference sequence). These data belong to a study of identical twins. TCRdb re-derived calls from the 5' RACE reads in MiXCR, one entry per CDR3 protein. The sample contains under 900,000 distinct CDR3 sequences, roughly an eighth of which appear only once. General observations from the study: Insertions were reduced in abundant cord blood beta clonotypes but not in memory repertoires. Conclusions leaned on cross-sectional statistical analysis and did not track the same donors over time.

The sample also formed part of further work on yellow fever vaccine responses in identical twins.

This rearrangement joins TRBV20-1 to TRBJ2-5, with a tentative D call TRBD1 (5 bases). Sequences were obtained from PBMCs. The sequence was collected from a woman in her late teens or twenties in good health. CDR3 nucleotide sequence: TGCAGTGCTAGAAGGGGTAAGGGAGAGACCCAGTACTTC. Translated, it gives CSARRGKGETQYF.